This T cell receptor (beta chain) was captured by sequencing in a study of CD8 T cells in Susac syndrome. Study details: At blood draw, Susac syndrome patients were therapy-naive, on corticosteroids, or on intravenous immunoglobulin alone. Points from the study as a whole: The authors found around 15 Susac-specific public clones in total CD8+ repertoires and roughly five in CD8+ TEMRA repertoires.

The germline V gene encodes CDR1 MNHEY and CDR2 SMNVEV (reference sequence). The CDR3 is made up of 14 amino acids. Germline trimming cut 6 bases from V and 6 bases from J; bases unmatched to any gene: 4. RNA amounts of roughly 0.45 to 1 ug underwent reverse transcription with random hexamers. TCRdb re-called the immunoSEQ multiplex PCR reads with MiXCR, one entry per CDR3 protein. The sample contains about 120,000 distinct CDR3 sequences, around 94% of which appear only once. A remark on this clonotype: Its antigen is not identified.

The gene calls are TRBV27 and TRBJ1-5; 11 nucleotides agree with TRBD1. Sequencing was done on a sample of CD8+ T cells from PBMCs. The TCR originated in a human donor with Susac syndrome. The CDR3 DNA is TGTGCCAGCAGCGCGGACAGGGGGCTTCAGCCCCAGCATTTT. It yields the protein CASSADRGLQPQHF.